The T cell receptor beta chain under discussion was sequenced for a study of control samples from healthy donors and cancer patients. Sequencing used immunoSEQ multiplex PCR; TCRdb keeps in-frame clones, though not all of them. The sample lists some 150,000 clones; just over 90% were seen once. CDR1 MNHEY and CDR2 SVGEGT come from the germline V gene. Between the trimmed V and J ends, which lost 5 bases and 3 bases, there was a span of 9 bases. The CDR3 is 13 amino acids. This receptor was taken from a woman in her sixties or seventies in good health. The chain recombines TRBV6-2 or TRBV6-3 with TRBJ2-3, with D uncertain. Sample: blood. The CDR3 loop is CASSPSPTDTQYF. For the CDR3, the DNA is TGTGCCAGCAGTCCCTCCCCGACAGATACGCAGTATTTT.